These T cell receptor beta chains were read from a single sample in a study of cytomegalovirus exposure and HLA in healthy donors. TCRdb keeps only in-frame clones here, not all; method: immunoSEQ multiplex PCR. This table has 100,000 to 150,000 clones, 60% to 80% appearing once. Sequenced input: PBMCs. The receptor set was obtained from a woman in her fifties or sixties in good health and CMV-seronegative. Both conserved end residues are trimmed from each CDR3.

J: TRBJ2-7
V: TRBV11-2
length: 13
CDR3: ASSRPGTGGYEQY

J: TRBJ1-4
V: TRBV6-6
length: 12
CDR3: ASSTVLGVEKLF

J: TRBJ2-5
V: TRBV6-1
length: 13
CDR3: ASSEGTGQGETQY

J: -
V: TRBV25-1
length: 11
CDR3: ASSEPTVYEQY

J: TRBJ2-7
V: TRBV4-1
length: 13
CDR3: ASSQRGQGAFEQY

J: TRBJ2-7
V: TRBV4-2
length: 13
CDR3: ASSQDQGQGREQY

J: TRBJ2-1
V: TRBV13
length: 10
CDR3: ASRSRGTSKF

J: TRBJ2-2
V: TRBV5-1
length: 14
CDR3: ASSWASGGAIGELF

J: -
V: TRBV11-2
length: 14
CDR3: ASSRGRVSGPYEQY

J: TRBJ2-1
V: TRBV7-3
length: 13
CDR3: ASSLSGDSYNEQF

J: TRBJ1-1
V: TRBV7-2
length: 11
CDR3: ASSRFKGSEAF

J: TRBJ2-7
V: TRBV5-4
length: 14
CDR3: ASSPGGLAVSYEQY

J: TRBJ2-7
V: TRBV5-1
length: 13
CDR3: ASSPRTSGTYEQY

J: TRBJ1-2
V: TRBV2
length: 11
CDR3: ATKQGANYGYT

J: TRBJ2-3
V: TRBV28
length: 14
CDR3: ASSFWTGGEADTQY

J: TRBJ2-3
V: TRBV10-3
length: 16
CDR3: ATAPGTSGGYGTDTQY

J: TRBJ2-7
V: TRBV28
length: 14
CDR3: ASSLGGEDRAREQY

J: TRBJ1-1
V: TRBV18
length: 12
CDR3: ASSAPGQGREAF

J: TRBJ2-2
V: TRBV18
length: 12
CDR3: ASSPGLNTGELF

J: TRBJ2-2
V: TRBV30
length: 13
CDR3: AWRGGTANTGELF

J: TRBJ2-1
V: TRBV29-1
length: 12
CDR3: SVVGGEVRNEQF

J: TRBJ2-3
V: TRBV27
length: 16
CDR3: ASSLSPTGGSRTDTQY

J: TRBJ2-1
V: TRBV7-2
length: 14
CDR3: ASSSRRGGPDNEQF

J: TRBJ2-1
V: TRBV6-5
length: 13
CDR3: ASSATSGRRNEQF

J: TRBJ1-3
V: TRBV6-1
length: 13
CDR3: ASKRQGASGNTIY

J: -
V: TRBV19
length: 14
CDR3: ASSTQTGGASYEQY

J: TRBJ2-3
V: TRBV27
length: 11
CDR3: ASGDPGRGKQY

J: TRBJ1-5
V: TRBV15
length: 13
CDR3: ATSRVRGTGGPQH

J: TRBJ1-4
V: TRBV19
length: 12
CDR3: ASSIKVRREKLF

J: TRBJ1-6
V: TRBV10-2
length: 11
CDR3: ASSAGLDSPLH

J: TRBJ2-5
V: TRBV7-2
length: 14
CDR3: ASSLLGGGRGETQY

J: TRBJ1-2
V: TRBV13
length: 11
CDR3: ASSPFRGGGYT

J: TRBJ1-2
V: TRBV29-1
length: 9
CDR3: SDRQGYGYT

J: TRBJ1-3
V: TRBV4-1
length: 14
CDR3: ASSHRPGAKLNTIY

J: TRBJ1-5
V: TRBV19
length: 12
CDR3: ASRGGFSNQPQH

J: TRBJ1-2
V: TRBV6-1
length: 13
CDR3: ASSRGQGKDYGYT

J: TRBJ1-2
V: TRBV28
length: 9
CDR3: ASSTPSGYT

J: TRBJ2-5
V: TRBV7-2
length: 13
CDR3: ASSMGLADQETQY

J: TRBJ2-7
V: TRBV7-9
length: 12
CDR3: ASSQGLANYEQY

J: TRBJ2-7
V: TRBV6-5
length: 11
CDR3: ASSARDRGEQY

J: TRBJ2-2
V: TRBV18
length: 11
CDR3: ASSRQGTGELF

J: TRBJ1-4
V: TRBV27
length: 12
CDR3: ASSGTGVGEKLF

J: TRBJ1-6
V: TRBV7-2
length: 14
CDR3: ASSGGLLLRNSPLH

J: TRBJ1-1
V: TRBV6-1
length: 14
CDR3: ASSESGFPGGTEAF

J: TRBJ2-7
V: TRBV4-1
length: 13
CDR3: ASSQATGTQYEQY

J: TRBJ1-2
V: TRBV19
length: 13
CDR3: ASSVDRGRSYGYT

J: TRBJ1-1
V: TRBV14
length: 13
CDR3: ASSPLQGKGTEAF

J: TRBJ1-1
V: TRBV29-1
length: 11
CDR3: SVGDRGSTEAF

J: TRBJ2-7
V: TRBV7-9
length: 12
CDR3: ASSPTGTSGEQH

J: TRBJ2-1
V: TRBV28
length: 13
CDR3: ASSSLVDRTNEQF

J: TRBJ1-4
V: TRBV30
length: 12
CDR3: AWSPTDRDEKLF

J: TRBJ1-1
V: TRBV27
length: 12
CDR3: ASSFSGQNTEAF

J: TRBJ2-7
V: TRBV7-9
length: 13
CDR3: SSSLDPTGTYEQY

J: TRBJ2-7
V: TRBV15
length: 11
CDR3: ATSGDTFYEQY

J: TRBJ2-1
V: TRBV7-9
length: 12
CDR3: ASSPGLLYNEQF

J: TRBJ2-1
V: TRBV30
length: 12
CDR3: AWSQAAGNSEQF

J: TRBJ1-2
V: TRBV4-1
length: 13
CDR3: ASSQDTTTSDGYT

J: TRBJ2-2
V: TRBV30
length: 13
CDR3: AWSPNLGLIPELF

J: TRBJ2-3
V: TRBV7-6
length: 12
CDR3: ASSLEEGADTQY

J: TRBJ1-2
V: TRBV4-1
length: 11
CDR3: ASSQPRDYGYT